These 21 T cell receptor beta chains originate from one sample sequenced in a study of T cell responses to AZD1222 COVID-19 vaccine. The protocol was immunoSEQ multiplex PCR, while the TCRdb copy is restricted to in-frame clones and leaves out a portion. This sample has around 160,000 clones, with about 90% found just once. Sequencing was performed on peripheral blood, taken 28 days after the second AZD1222 dose. The receptors were sampled from an adult who received the AZD1222 COVID-19 vaccine.

The chain is built from TRBV5-4 and TRBJ2-4; D is possibly TRBD1 (6 bases). V lost 0 bases and J lost 0, with 13 bases in between. Germline assignment: CDR1 SGHNT and CDR2 YYREEE (reference sequence). CDR3 size: 17 residues. The DNA of the CDR3 is TGTGCCAGCAGCTTGGATGGGACATCTCTAGCCAAAAACATTCAGTACTTC. It specifies CASSLDGTSLAKNIQYF.

The table lists this clone with a count of one. The CDR3 DNA reads TGTGCCAGCAGTTACGGTTCGGGCCGAGATAATTCACCCCTCCACTTT. It codes for CASSYGSGRDNSPLHF. The chain carries TRBV6-5 and TRBJ1-6, with D unresolved. CDR1 is MNHEY, CDR2 SVGAGI, per germline. The CDR3 is 16 amino acids. The V and J ends lost 2 bases and 5 bases respectively, with 13 bases between them.

V is TRBV5-4 and J is TRBJ1-1, with a weak D call TRBD1 (5 bases). CDR3 size: 12 residues. V was pared by 4 bases and J by 2 bases, with 6 bases between. Germline V gives CDR1 SGHNT, CDR2 YYREEE (reference sequence). The CDR3: CASSRDNTEAFF. CDR3 coding DNA: TGTGCCAGCAGCCGGGACAACACTGAAGCTTTCTTT.

This clone came up once. The chain carries TRBV27 and TRBJ1-1; no definite D call. Germline CDR1 and CDR2: MNHEY and SMNVEV (reference sequence). The V end lost 6 bases, the J end lost 4 bases, and 15 bases lay between the germline ends. The length of the CDR3 is 14 residues. As DNA, the CDR3 is TGTGCCAGCAGCGAACCCGGGATGGGCACTGAAGCTTTCTTT. Translating it yields CASSEPGMGTEAFF.

J is TRBJ1-2 and V is TRBV30; no clear D gene. V shed 0 bases and J shed 4 bases, with 18 bases lying between them. The germline V gene has CDR1 GTSNPN and CDR2 SVGIG (reference sequence). This CDR3 is built from 16 residues. CDR3 bases: TGTGCCTGGAGTGTAAAGGTCGGAGCGTACCTCTATGGCTACACCTTC. Translated, it gives CAWSVKVGAYLYGYTF.

The chain links TRBV29-1 to TRBJ1-5; a weak D match, TRBD1 (6 bases). Germline CDR1 reads SQVTM; CDR2 reads ANQGSEA. Trimming took 5 bases from V and 6 from J, leaving 14 bases between them. This CDR3 region has 13 residues. The DNA for the CDR3 is TGCAGCGTTTCAGAGGGGGGCGTTCAGCCCCAGCATTTT. This codes for CSVSEGGVQPQHF.

V and J are TRBV4-2 and TRBJ1-3; no definite D call. The CDR3 is 16 residues long. In germline, CDR1 is LGHNA, CDR2 YNFKEQ. Deletions cut 0 bases from V and 0 bases from J, with 9 bases between. The CDR3 reads CASSQDPTISGNTIYF. As DNA, the CDR3 is TGTGCCAGCAGCCAAGATCCGACAATCTCTGGAAACACCATATATTTT.

The CDR3 nucleotides read TGTGCCAGCAGTTACAACGCCGGAAGCTCTGGAAACACCATATATTTT. Translating gives CASSYNAGSSGNTIYF. The chain combines TRBV6-5 with TRBJ1-3, with D unresolved. The length of the CDR3 is 16 residues. Trimming pared 2 bases from V and 0 bases from J, leaving 11 bases between. Per the germline V gene, CDR1 is MNHEY and CDR2 is SVGAGI.

This clone has a handful of counts. The chain links TRBV2 to TRBJ2-3; 9 bases align to TRBD2. Germline-derived CDR1 and CDR2 are SNHLY and FYNNEI. This CDR3 comprises 17 residues. J was trimmed by 0 bases and V by 7 bases; bases with no gene match: 11. CDR3 protein: CASTPPGLAYSTDTQYF. In DNA, the CDR3 is TGTGCCAGCACTCCTCCGGGACTAGCCTATAGCACAGATACGCAGTATTTT. The variable domain in full, completed from reference TRBV2 and TRBJ2-3, reads EPEVTQTPSHQVTQMGQEVILRCVPISNHLYFYWYRQILGQKVEFLVSFYNNEISEKSEIFDDQFSVERPDGSNFTLKIRSTKLEDSAMYFCASTPPGLAYSTDTQYFGPGTRLTVL.

The chain combines TRBV5-1 with TRBJ2-1; D might be TRBD1 (5 bases). The germline V gene has CDR1 SGHRS and CDR2 YFSETQ. This CDR3 is 14 amino acids long. With 0 bases removed from V and 6 bases from J, the gap between germline ends came to 10 bases. The CDR3 loop reads CASSLVMQGNEQFF. CDR3 DNA: TGCGCCAGCAGCTTGGTGATGCAGGGCAATGAGCAGTTCTTC.

This clone has only one observation. The chain links TRBV5-6 to TRBJ1-5; possibly TRBD1 for D (5 bases). Per the germline V gene, CDR1 is SGHDT and CDR2 is YYEEEE. With 0 bases removed from V and 8 bases from J, the gap between germline ends came to 9 bases. The CDR3 is 13 residues long. The CDR3 reads CASSLASGKPQHF. The CDR3 region has the DNA TGTGCCAGCAGCTTGGCATCAGGGAAGCCCCAGCATTTT.

This clone was picked up a small number of times. The rearrangement links TRBV3-1 (or the pseudogene TRBV3-2) to TRBJ1-2; D unclear. Trimming stripped 0 bases from V and 7 bases from J, with 18 bases between. There are 16 residues in the CDR3. Germline CDR1 reads LGHDT; CDR2 reads YNNKEL (reference sequence). The CDR3 DNA sequence: TGTGCCAGCAGCCAAGAGGAGGTGGGTGAGGTCGGTGGCTACACCTTC. Translated, it gives CASSQEEVGEVGGYTF.

CDR3 residues: CASSWVLGLAGEEAKNIQYF. CDR3 DNA: TGTGCCAGCAGCTGGGTTTTAGGACTAGCGGGGGAGGAGGCCAAAAACATTCAGTACTTC. V usage is TRBV6-6 and J usage is TRBJ2-4, with 13 nucleotides matching TRBD2. The CDR3 runs 20 residues. Losses at the gene ends were 6 bases for V and 1 base for J; bases not matched to a gene: 15. CDR1 MNHNY and CDR2 SVGAGI come from the germline V gene (reference sequence).

J is TRBJ1-2 and V is TRBV7-8, with a weak D call TRBD1 (5 bases). The CDR3 has 15 residues. V dropped 5 bases and J dropped 1 base, with 14 bases sitting between them. CDR1 and CDR2 (germline): SGHVS, FQNEAQ. The CDR3: CASSIRDGNNYGYTF. The CDR3 nucleotides read TGTGCCAGCAGCATCCGGGACGGGAATAACTATGGCTACACCTTC.

This chain uses TRBV5-1 with TRBJ2-5; D could derive from TRBD1 or TRBD2 (5 bases each). Germline V gene lookup returns CDR1 SGHRS and CDR2 YFSETQ. The V gene lost 2 bases and the J gene lost 5 bases, with 13 bases spanning the gap. This CDR3 region has 14 residues. CDR3: CASSLRGRRETQYF. For the CDR3, the DNA is TGCGCCAGCAGCTTACGGGGCCGGAGGGAGACCCAGTACTTC.

This chain connects TRBV30 to TRBJ1-1; the D gene is possibly TRBD1 (5 bases). The germline CDR1 and CDR2 sequences are GTSNPN and SVGIG (reference sequence). The V gene lost 8 bases and the J gene lost 10 bases, with 20 bases spanning the gap. CDR3 length equals 12 residues. CDR3 in DNA: TGTGCCGGCCGGGGCTCTAGTGGAAGAGCTTTCTTT. As protein: CAGRGSSGRAFF.

This clone was detected once. The chain combines TRBV28 with TRBJ2-6; D might be TRBD1 (5 bases). Trimming removed 5 bases at V and 0 bases at J, with 20 bases between. Germline V gene lookup returns CDR1 MDHEN and CDR2 SYDVKM. The CDR3 has 19 residues. The CDR3 nucleotides are TGTGCCAGCAGTGGCATCATCAGGGTTTTCGCCTCTGGGGCCAACGTCCTGACTTTC. It specifies CASSGIIRVFASGANVLTF. Full variable domain (missing parts from reference TRBV28 and TRBJ2-6): DVKVTQSSRYLVKRTGEKVFLECVQDMDHENMFWYRQDPGLGLRLIYFSYDVKMKEKGDIPEGYSVSREKKERFSLILESASTNQTSMYLCASSGIIRVFASGANVLTFGAGSRLTVL.

The chain employs TRBV5-6 and TRBJ2-3, with 11 positions matching TRBD2. Germline CDR1 SGHDT, CDR2 YYEEEE. The CDR3 length is 17 residues. Trimming removed 2 bases from V and 3 bases from J; junction bases left unmatched: 8. DNA for the CDR3: TGTGCCAGCAGCTTTCCCCCCACTAGCGGGGGAACAGATACGCAGTATTTT. It is translated as CASSFPPTSGGTDTQYF.

V is TRBV30 and J is TRBJ1-2; tentative D call: TRBD1 (5 bases). Per the germline V gene, CDR1 is GTSNPN and CDR2 is SVGIG (reference sequence). Trimming stripped 4 bases from V and 1 base from J, with 13 bases between. The CDR3 length is 14 residues. The CDR3 DNA sequence: TGTGCCTGGACCCACAGGAACGTTAACTATGGCTACACCTTC. This translates into CAWTHRNVNYGYTF.

V and J are TRBV7-2 and TRBJ2-1, with D perhaps matching TRBD2 (6 bases). The V gene's germline CDR1 is SGHTA and CDR2 FQGNSA. There are 15 residues in the CDR3. Between the trimmed V and J ends, which lost 6 bases and 0 bases, there was a span of 12 bases. The CDR3 reads CASRGGGISYNEQFF. The CDR3 bases are TGTGCCAGCAGGGGTGGCGGGATCTCCTACAATGAGCAGTTCTTC.

The V call is TRBV6-5, the J call TRBJ1-5; TRBD1 matches at 8 bases. After removal of 5 bases from V and 7 bases from J, the junction contained 10 bases not matched to a gene. CDR3 length equals 15 residues. CDR1 is MNHEY and CDR2 is SVGAGI in the germline V gene. CDR3 residues: CASSRQGRGRQPQHF. The DNA of the CDR3 is TGTGCCAGCAGTCGACAGGGGAGGGGGAGGCAGCCCCAGCATTTT.